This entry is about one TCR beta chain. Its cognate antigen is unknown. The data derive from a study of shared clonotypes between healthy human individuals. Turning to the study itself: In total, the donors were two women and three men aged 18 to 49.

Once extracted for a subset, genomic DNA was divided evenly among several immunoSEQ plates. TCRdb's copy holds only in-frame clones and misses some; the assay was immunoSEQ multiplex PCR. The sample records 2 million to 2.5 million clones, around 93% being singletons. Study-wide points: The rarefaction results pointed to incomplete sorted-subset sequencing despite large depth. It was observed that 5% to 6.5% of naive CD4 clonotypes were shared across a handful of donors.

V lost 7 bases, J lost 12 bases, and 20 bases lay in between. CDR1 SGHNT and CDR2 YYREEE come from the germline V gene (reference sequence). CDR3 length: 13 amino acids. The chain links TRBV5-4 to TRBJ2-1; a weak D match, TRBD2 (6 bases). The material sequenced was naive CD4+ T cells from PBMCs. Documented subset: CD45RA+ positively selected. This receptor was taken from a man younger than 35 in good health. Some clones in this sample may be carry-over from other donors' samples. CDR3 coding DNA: TGTGCCAGCGGGACTCGAAACGCCTGGGGGCAGTTCTTC. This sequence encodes CASGTRNAWGQFF.